The T cell receptor beta chain described here comes from a study of blood T cell repertoires in COVID-19. Germline CDR1 and CDR2: SGHTA and FQGNSA. This CDR3 is 15 amino acids long. Trimming removed 4 bases at V and 3 bases at J, with 14 bases between. Repertoires were generated with immunoSEQ multiplex PCR, while TCRdb's copy carries only in-frame clones and drops some. The sample shows 300,000 to 450,000 clones, roughly 85% of them seen only once. The sequence came from a woman between 18 and 29 years old with acute or convalescent COVID-19. Source material: peripheral blood. V is TRBV7-2 and J is TRBJ2-3, with D perhaps TRBD1 (6 bases). The CDR3 region has the DNA TGTGCCAGCAGCTCTGGGAACCAGGGGACAGATACGCAGTATTTT. This encodes CASSSGNQGTDTQYF.